These 26 T cell receptor beta chains share one sample of origin, sequenced in a study of blood T cell repertoires in COVID-19. Libraries were prepared by immunoSEQ multiplex PCR; TCRdb keeps only in-frame clonotypes and omits some of them. Of roughly 80,000 clones listed, around 80% are singletons. Sequenced material: peripheral blood. Source of these receptors: a man aged 60-69 years with active or convalescent COVID-19.

CDR3 in amino acids: CASSGPGQAYTEAFF. The DNA for the CDR3 is TGTGCCAGCAGCGGACCGGGACAGGCATACACTGAAGCTTTCTTT. The rearrangement joins TRBV7-9 to TRBJ1-1; 8 nucleotides line up with TRBD1. The CDR3 has 15 residues. CDR1 and CDR2 from the germline V gene are SEHNR and FQNEAQ (reference sequence). Trimming took 5 bases from V and 3 from J; bases not matched to a gene: 8.

V gene TRBV9 combines with J gene TRBJ2-2, with D maybe TRBD1 (6 bases). The germline gives CDR1 SGDLS, CDR2 YYNGEE. CDR3 length: 17 amino acids. The V gene lost 4 bases and the J gene lost 0 bases, with 16 bases spanning the gap. CDR3 bases: TGTGCCAGCAGCTCGAGGGGGACAACTACGAACACCGGGGAGCTGTTTTTT. Residues: CASSSRGTTTNTGELFF.

The chain recombines TRBV5-1 with TRBJ2-5, with 9 bases matching TRBD2. The CDR3 length is 15 residues. Trimming at V came to 5 bases and at J to 1 base, leaving 6 bases not matched to a gene. Germline V gene data show CDR1 as SGHRS and CDR2 as YFSETQ. CDR3 protein: CASSSSGVVQETQYF. The CDR3 nucleotides are TGCGCCAGCAGTTCTAGCGGGGTTGTCCAAGAGACCCAGTACTTC.

CDR3 residues: CAISESDKDREAFF. The CDR3 bases are TGTGCCATCAGTGAGTCCGACAAGGACAGGGAGGCTTTCTTT. V gene TRBV10-3 combines with J gene TRBJ1-1; 8 bases are a match to TRBD1. Germline V gene sequence: CDR1 ENHRY, CDR2 SYGVKD. V was clipped by 0 bases and J by 11 bases; unmatched bases: 8. The CDR3 is 14 residues long.

The rearrangement joins TRBV2 to TRBJ1-5; TRBD1 matches at 8 bases. Looked up from germline, CDR1 is SNHLY and CDR2 is FYNNEI. Unmatched junction bases numbered 6, after V lost 4 bases and J lost 4 bases. There are 15 residues in the CDR3. CDR3 region: CASSVGTGGNQPQHF. CDR3 in DNA: TGTGCCAGCAGTGTAGGGACAGGAGGGAATCAGCCCCAGCATTTT.

J is TRBJ2-1 and V is TRBV7-2; 10 bases map to TRBD1. V was clipped by 3 bases and J by 9 bases; unmatched bases: 11. This CDR3 comprises 16 residues. Germline lookup yields CDR1 SGHTA and CDR2 FQGNSA. The CDR3, as DNA: TGTGCCAGCAGCTTCCGGACCGGGACAGGGGTCGTTGAGCAGTTCTTC. Encoded protein: CASSFRTGTGVVEQFF.

This chain joins TRBV7-8 and TRBJ2-3, with 11 nucleotides matching TRBD2. Germline CDR1 SGHVS, CDR2 FQNEAQ. J gave up 0 bases and V 5 bases, and 13 bases lay outside the gene matches. This CDR3 contains 19 residues. The CDR3 DNA sequence: TGTGCCAGCAGCCAACGGGGACTAGCGGCGGACCCTAGCACAGATACGCAGTATTTT. The encoded protein is CASSQRGLAADPSTDTQYF.

The rearrangement uses TRBV6-5 and TRBJ2-2; 8 bases are shared with TRBD1. The germline V gene encodes CDR1 MNHEY and CDR2 SVGAGI. This CDR3 spans 15 amino acids. J was trimmed by 1 base and V by 4 bases; bases with no gene match: 2. CDR3 loop: CASSSGTGNTGELFF. CDR3 bases: TGTGCCAGCAGTTCCGGGACAGGGAACACCGGGGAGCTGTTTTTT.

V usage is TRBV19 and J usage is TRBJ1-1; no firm D call. Germline lookup yields CDR1 LNHDA and CDR2 SQIVND (reference sequence). The CDR3 has 16 residues. The V and J ends lost 4 bases and 0 bases respectively, with 15 bases between them. The CDR3 sequence is CASSRTGGGMNTEAFF. For the CDR3, the DNA is TGTGCCAGTAGTAGGACCGGTGGAGGGATGAACACTGAAGCTTTCTTT.

The CDR3, as DNA: TGTGCCAGCAGCTCTTTATCAGCAGCGAGCTCCTATAATTCACCCCTCCACTTT. Residues: CASSSLSAASSYNSPLHF. The chain combines TRBV5-4 with TRBJ1-6; D is ambiguous. Germline loops: CDR1 SGHNT, CDR2 YYREEE (reference sequence). This CDR3 region has 18 residues. V was trimmed by 3 bases and J by 0 bases, leaving 16 bases between them.

The V and J genes are TRBV5-1 and TRBJ2-2; weak D call: TRBD1 (6 bases). The germline V gene encodes CDR1 SGHRS and CDR2 YFSETQ. CDR3 length equals 14 residues. Trimming took 4 bases from V and 3 from J, leaving 10 bases between them. Written as DNA, the CDR3 is TGCGCCAGCAGCCCCGGACAGCACACCGGGGAGCTGTTTTTT. This sequence encodes CASSPGQHTGELFF. Using reference TRBV5-1 and TRBJ2-2 for the parts outside the CDR3, the full variable domain is KAGVTQTPRYLIKTRGQQVTLSCSPISGHRSVSWYQQTPGQGLQFLFEYFSETQRNKGNFPGRFSGRQFSNSRSEMNVSTLELGDSALYLCASSPGQHTGELFFGEGSRLTVL.

The genes are TRBV7-2 and TRBJ2-7, with 8 bases identical to TRBD2. CDR1 is SGHTA, CDR2 FQGNSA, per germline. With 5 bases clipped from V and 3 bases from J, the junction kept 9 bases outside the gene matches. The length of the CDR3 is 15 residues. CDR3 DNA sequence: TGTGCCAGCAGCAAGATTAGCGGGGCTGACTACGAGCAGTACTTC. Translated: CASSKISGADYEQYF. The full variable domain, in which reference TRBV7-2 and TRBJ2-7 provide the parts outside the CDR3, is GAGVSQSPSNKVTEKGKDVELRCDPISGHTALYWYRQSLGQGLEFLIYFQGNSAPDKSGLPSDRFSAERTGGSVSTLTIQRTQQEDSAVYLCASSKISGADYEQYFGPGTRLTVT.

CDR3 protein: CASRGQLSGNTIYF. The CDR3 DNA reads as TGCGCCAGCCGGGGACAGCTCTCTGGAAACACCATATATTTT. The V and J genes are TRBV4-3 and TRBJ1-3, with TRBD1 matching over 7 bases. The CDR3 sequence is 14 residues long. CDR1 and CDR2 from the germline V gene are LGHNA and YSLEER. V shed 8 bases, J shed 0 bases, and the junction held 4 bases outside the gene matches.

The sample holds a few counts of this clone. Other DNA sequences in the same sample also yield this CDR3. The chain couples TRBV6-4 to TRBJ1-1, with D possibly being TRBD1 (5 bases). Per germline, CDR1 MRHNA and CDR2 SNTAGT. Trimming stripped 6 bases from V and 1 base from J, with 9 bases between. The CDR3 runs 13 residues. CDR3 in DNA: TGTGCCAGCAGCCGCACAGGGAACACTGAAGCTTTCTTT. This encodes CASSRTGNTEAFF.

This sequence joins TRBV5-1 and TRBJ1-2, with 7 bases that match TRBD1. The CDR3 is made up of 14 amino acids. The V gene's germline CDR1 is SGHRS and CDR2 YFSETQ. V shed 0 bases, J shed 11 bases, and the junction held 10 bases outside the gene matches. Written as DNA, the CDR3 is TGCGCCAGCAGCTTGGAGGGGGCGTTAACGCCATACACCTTC. It yields the protein CASSLEGALTPYTF.

CDR3 protein: CASSQAVEQYF. CDR3 nucleotide sequence: TGTGCCAGCAGCCAAGCGGTCGAGCAGTACTTC. This chain uses TRBV3-1 (or the pseudogene TRBV3-2) with TRBJ2-7; the D is unclear. Germline V gives CDR1 LGHDT, CDR2 YNNKEL (reference sequence). The V end was cut by 1 base, the J end by 6 bases, with 4 bases between. This CDR3 has 11 residues.

The count of this clone is one. The gene calls are TRBV9 and TRBJ1-6, with D tentatively TRBD1 (5 bases). Germline loops: CDR1 SGDLS, CDR2 YYNGEE. The length of the CDR3 is 14 residues. Trimming cost V 4 bases and J 6 bases, with 11 bases left between them. DNA for the CDR3: TGTGCCAGCAGCTTCGGGCAGGGTAATTCACCCCTCCACTTT. This translates into CASSFGQGNSPLHF.

The chain has TRBV7-9 and TRBJ2-5; 7 bases line up with TRBD2. Germline V gives CDR1 SEHNR, CDR2 FQNEAQ (reference sequence). The CDR3 is 15 residues long. Trimming took 1 base from V and 5 from J; bases not matched to a gene: 7. CDR3 bases: TGTGCCAGCAGCTTAGGGGGAGGGGTCGGCGAGACCCAGTACTTC. It translates to CASSLGGGVGETQYF.

V gene TRBV7-2 combines with J gene TRBJ1-2, with D perhaps TRBD1 (5 bases). Germline V CDR1 and CDR2: SGHTA, FQGNSA. Between the trimmed V and J ends, which lost 1 base and 2 bases, there was a span of 11 bases. The length of the CDR3 is 15 residues. The CDR3 region is CASSLGGGANYGYTF. In nucleotides, the CDR3 is TGTGCCAGCAGCTTAGGCGGGGGAGCAAACTATGGCTACACCTTC.

The V gene is TRBV27, the J gene TRBJ1-5, with 7 positions matching TRBD1. The germline gives CDR1 MNHEY, CDR2 SMNVEV (reference sequence). J lost 2 bases, V lost 5 bases, and 3 bases had no gene match. The CDR3 sequence is 14 residues long. The DNA of the CDR3 is TGTGCCAGCAGTCACAGGGGAGGCAATCAGCCCCAGCATTTT. Amino acids: CASSHRGGNQPQHF.

The chain joins TRBV10-3 to TRBJ2-7; 10 bases match TRBD1. Germline V CDR1 and CDR2: ENHRY, SYGVKD. Losses at the gene ends were 6 bases for V and 5 bases for J; bases not matched to a gene: 7. The CDR3 is made up of 14 amino acids. The CDR3 reads CAIRSGTGDHEQYF. CDR3 sequence (DNA): TGTGCCATCAGATCCGGGACAGGGGACCACGAGCAGTACTTC.

The V call is TRBV29-1, the J call TRBJ2-6; the match to TRBD2 covers 7 bases. This CDR3 is built from 16 residues. Trimming removed 6 bases from V and 1 base from J; junction bases left unmatched: 9. The germline V gene encodes CDR1 SQVTM and CDR2 ANQGSEA. CDR3 coding DNA: TGCAGCGTCCCTTGGGGGGGTAAGTCTGGGGCCAACGTCCTGACTTTC. Translation: CSVPWGGKSGANVLTF.

This rearrangement joins TRBV6-2 or TRBV6-3 to TRBJ1-4; 7 nucleotides match TRBD1. The CDR3 is made up of 13 amino acids. The germline CDR1 and CDR2 sequences are MNHEY and SVGEGT. J lost 8 bases, V lost 6 bases, and 6 bases had no gene match. CDR3 coding DNA: TGTGCCAGCAGCGCACCGACAGGGGAAAAACTGTTTTTT. Its protein product is CASSAPTGEKLFF.

This chain links TRBV7-2 with TRBJ1-2; 8 bases match TRBD1. Unmatched junction bases numbered 16, after V lost 5 bases and J lost 8 bases. The CDR3 sequence is 16 residues long. CDR1 and CDR2 from the germline V gene are SGHTA and FQGNSA. For the CDR3, the DNA is TGTGCCAGCAGCCCCGTACCAGATATTGGACAGGGCGGCTACACCTTC. Its translation is CASSPVPDIGQGGYTF.

The gene calls are TRBV30 and TRBJ2-5; 13 positions match TRBD2. Per the germline V gene, CDR1 is GTSNPN and CDR2 is SVGIG (reference sequence). Trimming removed 5 bases from V and 0 bases from J; junction bases left unmatched: 12. This CDR3 is 18 amino acids long. As DNA, the CDR3 is TGTGCCTGGGGGCCCGGGACTAGCGGGGCCTTTTACCAAGAGACCCAGTACTTC. Its protein is CAWGPGTSGAFYQETQYF.

Sample share makes this clone medium-sized. The V gene is TRBV19, the J gene TRBJ2-3; 8 bases align to TRBD1. CDR1 is LNHDA, CDR2 SQIVND, per germline (reference sequence). This CDR3 contains 12 residues. The V segment lost 8 bases and the J segment 5 bases; nucleotides outside the gene matches: 3. CDR3 sequence reads: CASATGGDTQYF. The DNA of the CDR3 is TGTGCCAGTGCAACAGGGGGAGATACGCAGTATTTT. The full variable domain, rest sourced from reference TRBV19 and TRBJ2-3, is DGGITQSPKYLFRKEGQNVTLSCEQNLNHDAMYWYRQDPGQGLRLIYYSQIVNDFQKGDIAEGYSVSREKKESFPLTVTSAQKNPTAFYLCASATGGDTQYFGPGTRLTVL.